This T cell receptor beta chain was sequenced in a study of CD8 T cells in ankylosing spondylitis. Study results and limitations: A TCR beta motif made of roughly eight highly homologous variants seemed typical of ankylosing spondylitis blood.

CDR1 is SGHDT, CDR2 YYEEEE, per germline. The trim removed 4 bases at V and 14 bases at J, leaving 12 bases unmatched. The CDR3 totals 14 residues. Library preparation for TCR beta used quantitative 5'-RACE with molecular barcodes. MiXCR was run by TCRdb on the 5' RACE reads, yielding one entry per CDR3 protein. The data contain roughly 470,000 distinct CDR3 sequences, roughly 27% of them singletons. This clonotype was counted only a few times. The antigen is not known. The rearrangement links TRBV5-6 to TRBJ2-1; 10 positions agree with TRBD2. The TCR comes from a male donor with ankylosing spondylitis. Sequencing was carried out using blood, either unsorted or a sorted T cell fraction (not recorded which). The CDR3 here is CASSVPPGLAMKFF. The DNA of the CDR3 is TGTGCCAGCAGCGTACCGCCGGGACTAGCGATGAAGTTCTTC.